This paragraph covers one TCR beta chain sequence. Its matching antigen is unknown. This sample stems from a study of monozygotic twins with inflammatory bowel disease. General observations from the study: Especially where disease activity was present, IBD patients had fewer clonotypes in common with others than healthy twins did. Different T cell subtypes could not be distinguished.

Germline lookup yields CDR1 MDHEN and CDR2 SYDVKM. The CDR3 runs 15 residues. A total RNA quantity of around 3,700 ng went into each TCR library. TCRdb re-called the 5' RACE reads and catalogs CDR3 proteins one per entry, DNA excluded. The data include hundreds of thousands of distinct CDR3 sequences; the top ten clones carry approximately 5.4%. No sorting of T cells preceded isolation of total RNA from whole blood. The genes are TRBV28 and TRBJ1-6. The receptor was isolated from a human donor with ulcerative colitis or Crohn's disease, or a healthy co-twin of an affected twin (not recorded which). The specimen sequenced was blood. CDR3 region: CASSSSRIYNSPLHF.